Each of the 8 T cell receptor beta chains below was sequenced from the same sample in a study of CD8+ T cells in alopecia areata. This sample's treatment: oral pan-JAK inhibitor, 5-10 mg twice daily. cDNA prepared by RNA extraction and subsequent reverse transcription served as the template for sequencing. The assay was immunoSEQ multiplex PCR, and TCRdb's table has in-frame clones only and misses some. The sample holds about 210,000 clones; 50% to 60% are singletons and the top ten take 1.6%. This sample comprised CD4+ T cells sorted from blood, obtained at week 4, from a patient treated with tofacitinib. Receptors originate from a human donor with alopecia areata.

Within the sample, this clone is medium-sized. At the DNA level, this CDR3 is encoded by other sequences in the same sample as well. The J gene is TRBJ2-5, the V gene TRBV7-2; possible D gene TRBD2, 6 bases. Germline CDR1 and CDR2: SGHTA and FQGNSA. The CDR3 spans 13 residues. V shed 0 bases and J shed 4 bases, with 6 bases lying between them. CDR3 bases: TGTGCCAGCAGCTTAGCGGGGGGAGAGACCCAGTACTTC. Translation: CASSLAGGETQYF. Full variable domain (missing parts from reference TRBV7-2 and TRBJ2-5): GAGVSQSPSNKVTEKGKDVELRCDPISGHTALYWYRQSLGQGLEFLIYFQGNSAPDKSGLPSDRFSAERTGGSVSTLTIQRTQQEDSAVYLCASSLAGGETQYFGPGTRLLVL.

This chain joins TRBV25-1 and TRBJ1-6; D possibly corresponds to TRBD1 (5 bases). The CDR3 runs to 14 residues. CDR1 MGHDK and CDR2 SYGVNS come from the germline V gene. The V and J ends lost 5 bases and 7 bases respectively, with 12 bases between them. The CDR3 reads CASSLGTYNSPLHF. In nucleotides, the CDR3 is TGTGCCAGCAGTCTGGGGACTTACAATTCACCCCTCCACTTT.

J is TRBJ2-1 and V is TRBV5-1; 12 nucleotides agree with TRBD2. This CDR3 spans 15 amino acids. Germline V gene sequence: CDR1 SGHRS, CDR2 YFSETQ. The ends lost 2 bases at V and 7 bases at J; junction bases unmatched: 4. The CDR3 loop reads CASSFGLAGSNEQFF. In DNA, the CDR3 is TGCGCCAGCAGCTTTGGACTAGCGGGGAGTAATGAGCAGTTCTTC. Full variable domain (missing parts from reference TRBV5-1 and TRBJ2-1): KAGVTQTPRYLIKTRGQQVTLSCSPISGHRSVSWYQQTPGQGLQFLFEYFSETQRNKGNFPGRFSGRQFSNSRSEMNVSTLELGDSALYLCASSFGLAGSNEQFFGPGTRLTVL.

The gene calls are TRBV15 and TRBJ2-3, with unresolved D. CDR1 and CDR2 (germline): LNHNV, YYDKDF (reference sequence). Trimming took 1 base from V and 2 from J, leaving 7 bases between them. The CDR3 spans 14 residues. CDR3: CATSRVYPTDTQYF. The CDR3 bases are TGTGCCACCAGCAGAGTTTATCCCACAGATACGCAGTATTTT.

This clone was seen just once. The CDR3 sequence: CAWKGSFLYGYTF. The CDR3 DNA is TGTGCCTGGAAAGGGAGTTTCCTCTATGGCTACACCTTC. V gene TRBV30 combines with J gene TRBJ1-2; no definite D call. Germline assignment: CDR1 GTSNPN and CDR2 SVGIG (reference sequence). The CDR3 sequence is 13 residues long. V was clipped by 4 bases and J by 4 bases, with 13 bases between them.

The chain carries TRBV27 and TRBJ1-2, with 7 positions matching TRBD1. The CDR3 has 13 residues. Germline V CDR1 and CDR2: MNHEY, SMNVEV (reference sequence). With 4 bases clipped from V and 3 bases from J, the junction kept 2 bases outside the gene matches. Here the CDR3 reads CASSSQGYYGYTF. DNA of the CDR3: TGTGCCAGCAGTTCACAGGGGTACTATGGCTACACCTTC.

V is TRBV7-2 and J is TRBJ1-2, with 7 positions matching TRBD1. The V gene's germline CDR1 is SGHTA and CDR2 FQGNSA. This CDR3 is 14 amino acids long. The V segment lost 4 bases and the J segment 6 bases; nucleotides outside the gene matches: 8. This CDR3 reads CASSSQGDSHGYTF. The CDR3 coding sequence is TGTGCCAGCAGCTCCCAAGGGGACAGTCATGGCTACACCTTC.

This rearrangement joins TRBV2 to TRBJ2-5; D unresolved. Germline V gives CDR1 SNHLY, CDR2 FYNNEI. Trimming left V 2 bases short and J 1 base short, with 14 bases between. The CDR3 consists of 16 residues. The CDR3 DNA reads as TGTGCCAGCAGTGAATTGCGGCAGATCATCCAAGAGACCCAGTACTTC. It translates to CASSELRQIIQETQYF.